These 2 T cell receptor beta chains were sequenced from one sample in a study of control samples from healthy donors and cancer patients (dated by TCRdb to between 2020 and 2021). The library was obtained by the immunoSEQ multiplex PCR assay. Entries here come from immuneACCESS through TCRdb and include only in-frame sequences with V and J called. Some clones fail to appear in such tables; in the studies checked, an unresolved V gene covers under half of the shortfall, and the cause of the remainder is unknown. The table for this sample lists 150,000 or so clones; roughly 93% of them were counted only once. The biggest ten clones account for more than 5% of the sample. The sequenced sample consisted of blood. Receptors were obtained from a man younger than 30 in good health.

This chain links TRBV7-9 with TRBJ2-2; tentative D call: TRBD1 (6 bases). This CDR3 has 15 amino acids. V shed 5 bases and J shed 4 bases, with 14 bases lying between them. Germline V CDR1 and CDR2: SEHNR, FQNEAQ (reference sequence). CDR3 protein: CASSGDTTITGELFF. In DNA, the CDR3 is TGTGCCAGCAGCGGGGACACCACCATCACCGGGGAGCTGTTTTTT. Full variable domain (rest looked up from reference TRBV7-9 and TRBJ2-2): DTGVSQNPRHKITKRGQNVTFRCDPISEHNRLYWYRQTLGQGPEFLTYFQNEAQLEKSRLLSDRFSAERPKGSFSTLEIQRTEQGDSAMYLCASSGDTTITGELFFGEGSRLTVL.

The V gene is TRBV5-6, the J gene TRBJ2-5; D unresolved. Germline V gene sequence: CDR1 SGHDT, CDR2 YYEEEE. V dropped 4 bases and J dropped 5 bases, with 12 bases sitting between them. This CDR3 is built from 13 residues. For the CDR3, the DNA is TGTGCCAGCAGCCTACCTGTGGGGGAGACCCAGTACTTC. This encodes CASSLPVGETQYF.